This TCR beta chain comes out of a study of identical twins listed by TCRdb under 2016. Regarding the study in general: TCR alpha and beta repertoires from monozygotic twins, unrelated adults of various ages and cord blood were deep-sequenced to test whether fetal clonotypes persist. To rule out contamination, the twin experiments were replicated at different times with different library preparation protocols.

Library preparation employed 5' RACE. TCRdb names Illumina HiSeq 2000 as the instrument used. Template switching added a universal primer binding site, and the final cDNA carried a unique molecular identifier that allowed TCR cDNA molecules to be counted accurately. First-strand cDNA for TCR alpha and beta chains was synthesized from specific primers in the conserved constant-segment region. To control for contamination, every cDNA library was double barcoded, receiving both a SMART-Mk sample barcode and Illumina barcodes. Two successive PCR steps introduced TruSeq adapter sequences along with Illumina sample barcodes. TCR alpha and beta cDNA libraries were sequenced on the Illumina HiSeq platform with custom primers. Processing in the source paper ran as follows. Raw reads were processed with MiGEC to extract unique molecular identifiers, and MiXCR was used to determine CDR3 positions. Recombination models were inferred per individual with the repgenHMM and IGoR tools using an EM algorithm. The analysis of shared clonotypes was done with the tcR package in R, with sharing normalized by the product of cloneset sizes. To study raw recombination without the effects of thymic and clonal selection, out-of-frame nonproductive sequences were analyzed. Using fastp trimming at Q25 and MiXCR clonotype assembly, TCRdb reanalyzed the public sequencing data and kept in-frame beta chains. For every CDR3 protein sequence, its rows merge into one entry that carries the most common genes and DNA. Clone size and V and J calls follow TCRdb, not the original study. This sample gives 1,800,000 or so distinct CDR3 sequences in total; roughly a third of them show up just once. Roughly 0.3% of the sample belongs to the ten largest clones.

CDR1 and CDR2 are drawn from the germline V gene: MGHRA, YSYEKL. Deletion took 3 bases off V and 3 bases off J, with a span of 15 bases between the germline ends. Reading from cysteine to phenylalanine, the CDR3 counts 16 amino acids. Left in the record is the CDR3 DNA by itself, 48 bases read in frame from the first base. Every donor in the study was a healthy Caucasian. This clonotype was seen more than once but under ten times. The antigen this receptor binds is unknown. Qualities for individual bases were not recorded, and no much larger clone is one base off. General findings and caveats noted by the study authors: The excess sharing between twins in beta out-of-frame sequences was weaker because fewer shared sequences reduced the signal-to-noise ratio. Because the same donors could not be followed over many years, conclusions were based on cross-sectional statistical analysis. Out-of-frame TCR alpha sharing in monozygotic twins was systematically underestimated by recombination models, whereas sharing between unrelated individuals was in agreement with the recombination models. Compared with coincidental sharing between unrelated individuals, out-of-frame TCR alpha sequences shared between twins showed an excess of sequences with low generation probability. Zero-insertion analyses could be partly confounded by invariant T cells such as MAIT and iNKT, although diverse VJ usage argued against such confounding for most clonotypes. Abundant cord blood beta clonotypes carried fewer insertions; young adult naive repertoires showed a weaker similar trend, while memory repertoires showed none.

The clonotype originates from a newborn girl in good health. Sequenced: cord blood. The V gene is TRBV4-1 and the J gene is TRBJ2-1; perhaps TRBD2 is the D gene, with 6 bases matching. The CDR3 protein sequence reads: CASSQEGSSLYNEQFF. The DNA sequence is given as TGCGCCAGCAGCCAGGAGGGTAGCTCCCTCTACAATGAGCAGTTCTTC.